This T cell receptor beta chain originates from a study of blood T cell repertoires in COVID-19. Study in general: PBMCs, B-cell-depleted T cells, or T cells were the source of the cDNA or gDNA that made up the material.

Libraries were prepared by immunoSEQ multiplex PCR; TCRdb keeps only in-frame clonotypes and omits some of them. Among 45,000 or so clones listed, 80% to 90% were seen once. Germline V gene sequence: CDR1 WSHSY, CDR2 SAAADI. The CDR3 sequence is 14 residues long. V dropped 6 bases and J dropped 2 bases, with 10 bases sitting between them. This clonotype was sampled from a man aged 70 or older with active COVID-19. This rearrangement joins TRBV10-2 to TRBJ1-4; D perhaps matches TRBD1 (5 bases). The specimen was peripheral blood. The CDR3 region is CASRSTDTNEKLFF. In DNA, the CDR3 is TGCGCCAGCAGATCGACAGACACTAATGAAAAACTGTTTTTT.